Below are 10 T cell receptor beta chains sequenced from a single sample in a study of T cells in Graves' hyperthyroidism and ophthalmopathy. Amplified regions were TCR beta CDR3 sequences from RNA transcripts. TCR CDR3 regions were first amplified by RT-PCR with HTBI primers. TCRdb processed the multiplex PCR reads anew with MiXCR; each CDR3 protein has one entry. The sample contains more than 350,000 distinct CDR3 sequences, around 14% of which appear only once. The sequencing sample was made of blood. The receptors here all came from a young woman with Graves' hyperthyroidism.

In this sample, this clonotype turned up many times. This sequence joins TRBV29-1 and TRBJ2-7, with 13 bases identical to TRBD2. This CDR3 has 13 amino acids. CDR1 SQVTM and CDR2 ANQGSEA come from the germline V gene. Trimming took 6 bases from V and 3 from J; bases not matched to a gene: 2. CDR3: CSVGTSGNYEQYF. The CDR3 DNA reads TGCAGCGTCGGGACTAGCGGGAACTACGAGCAGTACTTC.

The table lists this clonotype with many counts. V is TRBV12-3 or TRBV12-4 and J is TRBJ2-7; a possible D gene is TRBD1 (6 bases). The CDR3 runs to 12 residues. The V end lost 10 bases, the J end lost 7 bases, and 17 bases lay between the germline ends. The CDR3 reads CATRGNTQEQYF. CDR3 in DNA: TGTGCCACTAGGGGGAATACACAGGAGCAGTACTTC.

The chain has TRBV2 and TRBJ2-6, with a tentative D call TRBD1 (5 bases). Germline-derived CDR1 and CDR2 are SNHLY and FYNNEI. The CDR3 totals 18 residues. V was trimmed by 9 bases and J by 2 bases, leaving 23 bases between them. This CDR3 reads CASNRGEQVVTGANVLTF. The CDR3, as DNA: TGTGCCAGTAACAGAGGTGAACAGGTCGTAACTGGGGCCAACGTCCTGACTTTC. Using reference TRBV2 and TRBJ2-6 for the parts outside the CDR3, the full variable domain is EPEVTQTPSHQVTQMGQEVILRCVPISNHLYFYWYRQILGQKVEFLVSFYNNEISEKSEIFDDQFSVERPDGSNFTLKIRSTKLEDSAMYFCASNRGEQVVTGANVLTFGAGSRLTVL.

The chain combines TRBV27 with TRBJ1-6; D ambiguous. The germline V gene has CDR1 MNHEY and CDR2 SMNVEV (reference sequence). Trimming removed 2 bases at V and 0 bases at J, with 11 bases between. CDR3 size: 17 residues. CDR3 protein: CASSLHGRSSYNSPLHF. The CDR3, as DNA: TGTGCCAGCAGTTTACACGGAAGGAGCTCCTATAATTCACCCCTCCACTTT.

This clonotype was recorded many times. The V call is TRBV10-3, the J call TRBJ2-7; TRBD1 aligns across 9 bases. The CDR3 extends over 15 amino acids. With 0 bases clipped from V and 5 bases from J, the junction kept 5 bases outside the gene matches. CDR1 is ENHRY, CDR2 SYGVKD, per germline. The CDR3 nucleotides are TGTGCCATCAGTGAGTCGAACAGGGGGCAGGACGAGCAGTACTTC. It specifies CAISESNRGQDEQYF.

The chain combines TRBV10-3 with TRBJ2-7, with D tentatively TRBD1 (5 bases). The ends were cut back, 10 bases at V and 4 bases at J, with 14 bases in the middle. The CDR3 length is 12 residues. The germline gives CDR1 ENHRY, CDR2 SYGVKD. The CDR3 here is CATVDRFYEQYF. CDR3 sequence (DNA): TGTGCCACCGTCGACAGATTTTACGAGCAGTACTTC.

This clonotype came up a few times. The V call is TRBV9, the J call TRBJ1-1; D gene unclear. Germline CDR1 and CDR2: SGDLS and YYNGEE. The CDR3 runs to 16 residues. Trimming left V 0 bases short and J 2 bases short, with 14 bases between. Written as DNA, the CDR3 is TGTGCCAGCAGCGTAGGGCCAGCCCCCGTAAACACTGAAGCTTTCTTT. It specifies CASSVGPAPVNTEAFF.

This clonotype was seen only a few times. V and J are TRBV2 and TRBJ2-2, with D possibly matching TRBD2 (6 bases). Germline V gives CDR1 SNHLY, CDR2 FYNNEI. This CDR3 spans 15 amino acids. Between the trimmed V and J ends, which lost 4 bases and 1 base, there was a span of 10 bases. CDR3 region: CASSGFSGNTGELFF. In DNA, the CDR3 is TGTGCCAGCAGTGGTTTTAGCGGGAACACCGGGGAGCTGTTTTTT.

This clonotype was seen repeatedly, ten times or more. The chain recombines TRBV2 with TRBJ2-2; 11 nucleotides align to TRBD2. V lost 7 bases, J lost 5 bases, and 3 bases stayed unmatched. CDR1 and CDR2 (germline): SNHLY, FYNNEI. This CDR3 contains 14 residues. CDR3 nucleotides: TGTGCCAGCAAGGGACTAGCGGAAACCGGGGAGCTGTTTTTT. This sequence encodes CASKGLAETGELFF.

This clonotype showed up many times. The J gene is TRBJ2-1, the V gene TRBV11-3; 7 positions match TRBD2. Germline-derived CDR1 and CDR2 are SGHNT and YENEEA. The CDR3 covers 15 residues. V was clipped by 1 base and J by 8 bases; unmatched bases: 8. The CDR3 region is CASSLGGLVYDEQFF. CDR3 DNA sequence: TGTGCCAGCAGCTTAGGTGGACTAGTATACGATGAGCAGTTCTTC.